Below, 32 T cell receptor beta chains from the same sample are listed, as sequenced in a study of shared T cell receptors in the human thymus. Assay: immunoSEQ multiplex PCR; the TCRdb copy retains only in-frame clones and omits some. The sample has hundreds of thousands of clones; 88% are singletons. Separately, the same data were catalogued under a study of human thymus T cells.

The sequencing input was thymocytes. The receptor set was obtained from a boy less than two years old with a congenital heart defect.

This clone is a singleton in its sample. This chain connects TRBV7-9 to TRBJ2-3; 7 bases are a match to TRBD2. This CDR3 spans 16 amino acids. Germline CDR1 SEHNR, CDR2 FQNEAQ (reference sequence). Trimming took 7 bases from V and 3 from J; bases not matched to a gene: 13. CDR3: CASNINGLAVTDTQYF. In DNA form, the CDR3 reads TGTGCCAGCAACATTAACGGGCTAGCGGTAACAGATACGCAGTATTTT.

The V gene is TRBV4-1, the J gene TRBJ2-2, with TRBD1 matching over 8 bases. Trimming took 8 bases from V and 3 from J; bases not matched to a gene: 11. CDR3 length: 16 residues. CDR1 MGHRA and CDR2 YSYEKL come from the germline V gene. Written as DNA, the CDR3 is TGCGCCAGCGGTCCCCCGGAGACAGGGGACACCGGGGAGCTGTTTTTT. Amino acid sequence: CASGPPETGDTGELFF.

The chain recombines TRBV11-1 with TRBJ2-4, with 7 bases matching TRBD2. The germline V gene encodes CDR1 SGHAT and CDR2 FQDESV (reference sequence). The J segment lost 5 bases and the V segment lost 4 bases, leaving 11 bases of the junction unmatched. The CDR3 loop spans 16 amino acids. The CDR3 sequence is CASSSTTKRGQNIQYF. CDR3 bases: TGTGCCAGCAGCTCAACAACCAAGCGGGGCCAAAACATTCAGTACTTC.

In its sample, this clone was seen once. This chain joins TRBV10-3 and TRBJ2-1, with 9 bases that match TRBD2. Looked up from germline, CDR1 is ENHRY and CDR2 is SYGVKD. The V segment lost 10 bases and the J segment 8 bases; nucleotides outside the gene matches: 3. The CDR3 is 11 amino acids. The CDR3: CATTSGHEQFF. In DNA, the CDR3 is TGTGCCACTACTAGCGGGCATGAGCAGTTCTTC.

J is TRBJ2-7 and V is TRBV11-2, with TRBD2 matching 7 bases. The V gene end was trimmed by 5 bases and the J gene end by 2 bases; junction bases not matched to a gene: 6. The CDR3 is 14 amino acids. The germline gives CDR1 SGHAT, CDR2 FQNNGV. For the CDR3, the DNA is TGTGCCAGCAGCAATAGCGGGCGGCCCTACGAGCAGTACTTC. Residues: CASSNSGRPYEQYF.

This rearrangement joins TRBV5-1 to TRBJ1-2; 8 nucleotides agree with TRBD1. V was pared by 1 base and J by 3 bases, with 11 bases of the junction left unmatched. The CDR3 length is 17 residues. Per the germline V gene, CDR1 is SGHRS and CDR2 is YFSETQ. CDR3 bases: TGCGCCAGCAGCTTGTGGACAGGGAAGGTAACGGACTATGGCTACACCTTC. This encodes CASSLWTGKVTDYGYTF.

This clone was seen only a few times. V is TRBV10-3 and J is TRBJ1-1; TRBD1 is a possible D gene (5 bases). Germline-derived CDR1 and CDR2 are ENHRY and SYGVKD. Trimming left V 7 bases short and J 1 base short, with 10 bases between. This CDR3 contains 13 residues. This CDR3 reads CAITGHGNTEAFF. CDR3 sequence (DNA): TGTGCCATCACCGGACACGGGAACACTGAAGCTTTCTTT.

The DNA for the CDR3 is TGTGCCAGCAGCCGGGTACTAGCGGGAGGGCCGGGGACCGGGGAGCTGTTTTTT. Encoded protein: CASSRVLAGGPGTGELFF. The rearrangement uses TRBV4-2 and TRBJ2-2, with 13 nucleotides matching TRBD2. Per the germline V gene, CDR1 is LGHNA and CDR2 is YNFKEQ. This CDR3 has 18 amino acids. Trimming at V came to 4 bases and at J to 5 bases, leaving 10 bases not matched to a gene.

The chain recombines TRBV18 with TRBJ2-4; D perhaps matches TRBD1 (5 bases). Trimming left V 4 bases short and J 0 bases short, with 16 bases between. Germline CDR1 is KGHSH and CDR2 is LQKENI. The CDR3 length is 17 residues. This CDR3 reads CASSRRDRYLAKNIQYF. The CDR3 DNA reads as TGTGCCAGCTCACGCCGAGACAGATATCTAGCCAAAAACATTCAGTACTTC.

CDR3: CASSLPSGRMDNEQFF. In DNA form, the CDR3 reads TGTGCCAGCAGCTTACCTAGCGGGAGGATGGACAATGAGCAGTTCTTC. V gene TRBV7-2 combines with J gene TRBJ2-1, with TRBD2 matching 11 bases. V dropped 2 bases and J dropped 5; count of bases not matched to a gene: 5. Germline V lookup: CDR1 SGHTA, CDR2 FQGNSA. The CDR3 sequence is 16 residues long.

CDR3: CASRVGAGGRYEQYF. The CDR3 coding sequence is TGTGCCAGCAGGGTCGGGGCGGGAGGGAGGTACGAGCAGTACTTC. V and J are TRBV2 and TRBJ2-7; 9 nucleotides line up with TRBD2. The CDR3 length is 15 residues. Trimming cost V 6 bases and J 4 bases; bases outside gene matches: 10. Germline V gene sequence: CDR1 SNHLY, CDR2 FYNNEI.

This chain links TRBV29-1 with TRBJ2-2, with D maybe TRBD1 (6 bases). With 5 bases removed from V and 5 bases from J, the gap between germline ends came to 9 bases. The CDR3 runs 12 residues. Per germline, CDR1 SQVTM and CDR2 ANQGSEA. The CDR3 loop reads CSVPQGTGELFF. CDR3 DNA: TGCAGCGTTCCCCAGGGGACCGGGGAGCTGTTTTTT.

The genes are TRBV19 and TRBJ2-2; tentatively, D is TRBD1 (5 bases). Trimming left V 6 bases short and J 6 bases short, with 20 bases between. The CDR3 runs to 16 residues. Germline assignment: CDR1 LNHDA and CDR2 SQIVND (reference sequence). The CDR3 DNA sequence: TGTGCCAGTAGCAAAAGCAGAATTAGGGGCCCCGGGGAGCTGTTTTTT. This gives the protein CASSKSRIRGPGELFF.

The V and J genes are TRBV29-1 and TRBJ2-3, with a weak D call TRBD2 (6 bases). This CDR3 contains 16 residues. Germline V gene data show CDR1 as SQVTM and CDR2 as ANQGSEA. V lost 2 bases to trimming and J lost 0 bases, with 15 bases between them. The CDR3 here is CSVETPGTASTDTQYF. The DNA of the CDR3 is TGCAGCGTTGAAACTCCCGGGACTGCTAGCACAGATACGCAGTATTTT.

The chain combines TRBV27 with TRBJ2-1; 10 bases line up with TRBD2. The V gene's germline CDR1 is MNHEY and CDR2 SMNVEV (reference sequence). CDR3 length: 13 amino acids. Trimming at V came to 5 bases and at J to 11 bases, leaving 6 bases not matched to a gene. Written as DNA, the CDR3 is TGTGCCAGCAGTATCGGACTAGCGGCTCAGCAGTTCTTC. Residues: CASSIGLAAQQFF.

The chain is built from TRBV27 and TRBJ1-1, with D possibly TRBD1 on 6 matching bases. This CDR3 contains 15 residues. V dropped 8 bases and J dropped 0 bases, with 16 bases sitting between them. CDR1 and CDR2 from the germline V gene are MNHEY and SMNVEV (reference sequence). CDR3 protein: CASGPRGGMNTEAFF. CDR3 bases: TGTGCCAGCGGCCCCAGAGGGGGAATGAACACTGAAGCTTTCTTT.

The chain links TRBV6-4 to TRBJ2-3; TRBD2 matches 11 bases. Per germline, CDR1 MRHNA and CDR2 SNTAGT. V lost 5 bases to trimming and J lost 2 bases; unmatched junction nucleotides: 15. This CDR3 contains 19 residues. CDR3 DNA sequence: TGTGCCAGCAGTCCGGAACCGATAGCGGGAGGGCCAAACACAGATACGCAGTATTTT. Amino acid sequence: CASSPEPIAGGPNTDTQYF.

CDR3 loop: CASSQDPPSGDGVPFRPQHF. In DNA, the CDR3 is TGCGCCAGCAGCCAAGATCCCCCTTCAGGGGACGGTGTCCCTTTTCGGCCCCAGCATTTT. The V gene is TRBV4-3, the J gene TRBJ1-5; possible D gene TRBD1, 6 bases. Trimming removed 0 bases from V and 9 bases from J, with 30 bases in between. CDR1 is LGHNA, CDR2 YSLEER, per germline. This CDR3 contains 20 residues.

The chain links TRBV4-1 to TRBJ2-1, with 7 bases aligning to TRBD2. Germline assignment: CDR1 MGHRA and CDR2 YSYEKL. The CDR3 length is 17 residues. The junction had 12 bases not matched to a gene; V was cut back by 3 bases and J by 4 bases. CDR3 residues: CASSQGRLAPIYNEQFF. CDR3 bases: TGCGCCAGCAGCCAGGGGAGACTAGCTCCTATATACAATGAGCAGTTCTTC.

The CDR3 region is CASKWERNNEQFF. Written as DNA, the CDR3 is TGTGCCAGCAAGTGGGAGCGAAACAATGAGCAGTTCTTC. The chain is built from TRBV6-1 and TRBJ2-1; D might be TRBD2 (5 bases). Germline V gene data show CDR1 as MNHNS and CDR2 as SASEGT. V lost 7 bases and J lost 5, with 12 bases in between. This CDR3 is 13 amino acids long.

The CDR3 loop is CASRPPAGGKKNTGELFF. The CDR3 DNA follows: TGCGCCAGCAGACCCCCCGCTGGCGGGAAGAAGAACACCGGGGAGCTGTTTTTT. The rearrangement joins TRBV5-1 to TRBJ2-2; D might be TRBD2 (6 bases). Germline CDR1 SGHRS, CDR2 YFSETQ. This CDR3 region has 18 residues. The V end was cut by 5 bases, the J end by 1 base, with 21 bases between.

V gene TRBV5-1 combines with J gene TRBJ2-7; the match to TRBD1 covers 8 bases. The CDR3 is made up of 15 amino acids. CDR1 and CDR2 from the germline V gene are SGHRS and YFSETQ. The junction had 10 bases not matched to a gene; V was cut back by 4 bases and J by 4 bases. CDR3 sequence: CASSLQQGEVYEQYF. The CDR3 DNA reads TGCGCCAGCAGCCTGCAACAGGGGGAGGTGTACGAGCAGTACTTC.

This clone has just a few counts. The chain is built from TRBV19 and TRBJ1-2; TRBD1 agrees at 9 bases. Germline loops: CDR1 LNHDA, CDR2 SQIVND (reference sequence). CDR3 length: 13 amino acids. The ends lost 8 bases at V and 5 bases at J; junction bases unmatched: 6. The CDR3 sequence is CASSNGQGYGYTF. The CDR3 DNA reads as TGTGCCAGTTCAAACGGACAGGGGTATGGCTACACCTTC.

The rearrangement uses TRBV4-2 and TRBJ2-3; D not certain. The CDR3 loop spans 14 amino acids. From germline, CDR1 is LGHNA and CDR2 YNFKEQ. Trimming stripped 3 bases from V and 4 bases from J, with 11 bases between. The chain's CDR3 is CASSQVLEADTQYF. The CDR3 DNA sequence: TGTGCCAGCAGCCAGGTGTTAGAGGCAGATACGCAGTATTTT.

The chain employs TRBV4-1 and TRBJ2-3; perhaps TRBD2 as D (6 bases). This CDR3 has 18 amino acids. Germline CDR1 MGHRA, CDR2 YSYEKL. Between the trimmed V and J ends, which lost 1 base and 3 bases, there was a span of 20 bases. In DNA form, the CDR3 reads TGCGCCAGCAGCCAAGGCGGGGCTTCCCTCTCCAGGACAGATACGCAGTATTTT. Translating gives CASSQGGASLSRTDTQYF.

The table lists this clone with a count of one. The rearrangement joins TRBV7-3 to TRBJ2-7; 12 nucleotides align to TRBD2. The CDR3 extends over 15 amino acids. J gave up 3 bases and V 5 bases, and 5 bases lay outside the gene matches. Germline V lookup: CDR1 SGHTA, CDR2 FQGTGA. CDR3 bases: TGTGCCAGCAGCCCGGGGACTAGCGGGTACTACGAGCAGTACTTC. As protein: CASSPGTSGYYEQYF.

V and J are TRBV28 and TRBJ2-2; D remains unclear. This CDR3 has 18 amino acids. V was clipped by 0 bases and J by 3 bases, with 17 bases between them. Germline V gene lookup returns CDR1 MDHEN and CDR2 SYDVKM. The CDR3 DNA is TGTGCCAGCAGTTTATGCGGGTTCCCCTCAGTGGACACCGGGGAGCTGTTTTTT. It yields the protein CASSLCGFPSVDTGELFF. Variable domain in full (rest from reference TRBV28 and TRBJ2-2): DVKVTQSSRYLVKRTGEKVFLECVQDMDHENMFWYRQDPGLGLRLIYFSYDVKMKEKGDIPEGYSVSREKKERFSLILESASTNQTSMYLCASSLCGFPSVDTGELFFGEGSRLTVL.

CDR3 region: CASSLRLAPPETQYF. CDR3 bases: TGTGCCAGCAGCCTGCGACTAGCCCCCCCAGAGACCCAGTACTTC. This chain uses TRBV4-2 with TRBJ2-5; 7 bases match TRBD2. The CDR3 spans 15 residues. Trimming took 4 bases from V and 4 from J; bases not matched to a gene: 9. Germline CDR1 is LGHNA and CDR2 is YNFKEQ.

The V gene is TRBV18, the J gene TRBJ1-2, with TRBD1 identical over 7 bases. The CDR3 covers 18 residues. The ends lost 1 base at V and 0 bases at J; junction bases unmatched: 11. Germline CDR1 KGHSH, CDR2 LQKENI. CDR3 region: CASSPLEPGQTTNYGYTF. DNA of the CDR3: TGTGCCAGCTCACCACTTGAACCGGGACAGACGACTAACTATGGCTACACCTTC.

The J gene is TRBJ1-1, the V gene TRBV6-4; D might be TRBD1 (6 bases). V shed 0 bases and J shed 6 bases, with 17 bases lying between them. This CDR3 has 16 residues. The germline gives CDR1 MRHNA, CDR2 SNTAGT. The CDR3 DNA follows: TGTGCCAGCAGTGACTCGAATATAACAGGGCCGGCTGAAGCTTTCTTT. Its protein product is CASSDSNITGPAEAFF.

The chain recombines TRBV2 with TRBJ2-7; 7 nucleotides align to TRBD2. The germline CDR1 and CDR2 sequences are SNHLY and FYNNEI. The ends lost 7 bases at V and 0 bases at J; junction bases unmatched: 9. This CDR3 has 15 amino acids. In DNA form, the CDR3 reads TGTGCCAGCAAGGAAGCTAGCGGTTTCTCCTACGAGCAGTACTTC. This gives the protein CASKEASGFSYEQYF.

The chain links TRBV28 to TRBJ1-5; 7 bases agree with TRBD1. The CDR3 is made up of 15 amino acids. Germline assignment: CDR1 MDHEN and CDR2 SYDVKM. The V and J ends lost 2 bases and 3 bases, in that order; junction bases with no gene match: 4. The CDR3 sequence is CASSLGDSPNQPQHF. As DNA, the CDR3 is TGTGCCAGCAGTTTAGGGGACAGCCCCAATCAGCCCCAGCATTTT.